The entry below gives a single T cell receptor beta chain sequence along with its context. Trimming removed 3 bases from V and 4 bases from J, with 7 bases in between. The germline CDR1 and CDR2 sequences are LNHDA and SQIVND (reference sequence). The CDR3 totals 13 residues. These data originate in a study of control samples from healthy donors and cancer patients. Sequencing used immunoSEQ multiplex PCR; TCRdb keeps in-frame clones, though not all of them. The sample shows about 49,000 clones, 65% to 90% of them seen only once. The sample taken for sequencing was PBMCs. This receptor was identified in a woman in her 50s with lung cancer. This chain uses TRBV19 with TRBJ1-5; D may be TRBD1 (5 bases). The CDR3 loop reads CASSIEGNQPQHF. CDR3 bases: TGTGCCAGTAGTATTGAGGGGAATCAGCCCCAGCATTTT.